Listed below are T cell receptor beta chains from one sample, sequenced in a study of neurological immune-mediated disorders. MiXCR, run by TCRdb on the 5' RACE reads, gives a single entry per CDR3 protein. The sample comprises about 74,000 distinct CDR3 sequences, around 5% of which are singletons, and approximately 7% rests with the top ten. The sample taken for sequencing was PBMCs. All receptors come from a man between 18 and 29 years old with multiple sclerosis. Both conserved end residues are trimmed from each CDR3. The size entry gives once, few, many, or a class for an expanded clone.

TRBV5-1 | many | ASSLGTGGSGNIQY
TRBV28 | many | ASGGAGYNSPLH
TRBV20-1 | many | SARGTSGTYEQY
TRBV5-1 | many | ASSWTGQDYGYT
TRBV3-1 | many | ASSQGDNRDGYT
TRBV7-2 | many | ASSLGGRVNGANVLT
TRBV6-6 | many | ASSHPASGETDTDTQY
TRBV6-2/TRBV6-3 | many | ASSYSASGGTDTQY
TRBV6-6 | many | ASSQTRANEQF
TRBV20-1 | many | SARVPWGNEQF
TRBV11-2 | few | ASSLTGRGTKNIQY
TRBV6-5 | many | ASSYSYTADYEQY
TRBV3-1 | many | ASSQVGLAGGDTQY
TRBV20-1 | many | SAPKDYGYT
TRBV7-9 | many | ASSSGTGRYEQY
TRBV20-1 | many | SAGTQNTGELF
TRBV7-9 | many | ASSIIDRPGNTIY
TRBV20-1 | many | SASPSGTSTDTQY
TRBV2 | many | ASSLRSSYNEQF
TRBV20-1 | many | SANRGVNTEAF
TRBV7-2 | many | ASSEPGWNTEAF
TRBV7-2 | many | ASLRDFLYNEQF
TRBV29-1 | many | SVGLGGGDTQY
TRBV12-3/TRBV12-4 | many | ASRVLVSTQY
TRBV7-2 | many | ASSLNGITDTQY
TRBV7-2 | many | ASSYRGQLPGQGAYEQY
TRBV6-2/TRBV6-3 | many | ASRAGTGNTGELF
TRBV7-2 | many | ASAGGNYNEQF
TRBV20-1 | many | SAPSGYEQY
TRBV5-1 | many | ASSLDRETNYGYT
TRBV7-6 | many | ASSLGPLFEAF
TRBV9 | many | ASSPGGVRNEQF
TRBV20-1 | many | SATKLGAGVRREQY
TRBV9 | many | ASSVESSPDVEQY
TRBV20-1 | many | SARPGIDYGYT
TRBV7-3 | many | ASSQLAARTDTQY
TRBV5-5 | many | ASSWDSRGGNEQF
TRBV7-6 | many | ASSAGTGTSGSYEQF
TRBV5-1 | many | ASSQGQVGYEQY
TRBV9 | many | ASSVSTGITYEQY
TRBV13 | many | ASSFKRGTFHNEQF
TRBV29-1 | many | SVVQVQETQY
TRBV12-3/TRBV12-4 | many | ASRKSGANVLT
TRBV12-3/TRBV12-4 | many | ASSTRSNQPQH
TRBV15 | many | ATSRGRREDYEQY
TRBV20-1 | many | SAENRALSSYNEQF